The next 28 T cell receptor beta chains were all read from a single sample in a study of cytotoxic CD8 clonotypes in ibrutinib-treated CLL. Only in-frame clones appear in the TCRdb table, and some are missing; sequencing was by immunoSEQ multiplex PCR. The repertoire holds 150,000 to 200,000 clones, with about four fifths as singletons. This specimen consisted of PBMCs, obtained after 24 months of ibrutinib treatment. The receptors were sampled from a human donor with chronic lymphocytic leukemia.

V usage is TRBV4-1 and J usage is TRBJ1-1; 7 nucleotides line up with TRBD1. The junction had 12 bases not matched to a gene; V was cut back by 4 bases and J by 7 bases. Germline CDR1 is MGHRA and CDR2 is YSYEKL. The CDR3 runs 15 residues. The CDR3 loop is CASSRTAGGTIEAFF. The CDR3 nucleotides read TGCGCCAGCAGCCGCACAGCAGGGGGAACGATTGAAGCTTTCTTT.

V usage is TRBV6-5 and J usage is TRBJ2-7; D is ambiguous. CDR1 is MNHEY, CDR2 SVGAGI, per germline. This CDR3 has 12 amino acids. V was cut by 4 bases and J by 6 bases, with 10 bases left in between. The CDR3 is CASSSPHSEQYF. As DNA, the CDR3 is TGTGCCAGCAGTTCCCCCCACTCCGAGCAGTACTTC.

The chain combines TRBV6-5 with TRBJ2-1, with 7 bases identical to TRBD1. Germline V lookup: CDR1 MNHEY, CDR2 SVGAGI. With V trimmed by 4 bases and J by 6 bases, 9 bases remained unmatched. The CDR3 extends over 15 amino acids. CDR3 in DNA: TGTGCCAGCAGTTCCGACAGGGCTCAGATCAATGAGCAGTTCTTC. This sequence encodes CASSSDRAQINEQFF.

The genes are TRBV19 and TRBJ1-4; a possible D gene is TRBD1 (6 bases). The CDR3 runs to 15 residues. CDR1 is LNHDA, CDR2 SQIVND, per germline (reference sequence). V dropped 3 bases and J dropped 8 bases, with 16 bases sitting between them. The CDR3 sequence is CASSIYPGEHEKLFF. The CDR3 nucleotides read TGTGCCAGTAGTATCTATCCAGGGGAGCACGAAAAACTGTTTTTT.

V and J are TRBV7-3 and TRBJ1-5; TRBD1 is a possible D gene (5 bases). Germline V CDR1 and CDR2: SGHTA, FQGTGA. Deletions cut 5 bases from V and 3 bases from J, with 11 bases between. This CDR3 region has 14 residues. CDR3 loop: CASSQAGNNQPQHF. In DNA, the CDR3 is TGTGCCAGCAGCCAGGCAGGGAACAATCAGCCCCAGCATTTT.

Remarks on this clone: One junction end does not reproduce the germline sequence, and a read error may be involved. The chain recombines TRBV27 with TRBJ1-5; TRBD1 might be the D (6 bases). The CDR3 has 17 residues. Germline assignment: CDR1 MNHEY and CDR2 SMNVEV (reference sequence). As DNA, the CDR3 is TGTGCCAGCAGCTTATCCCCCATCTACAGGGTTGGTCAGCCCCAGCATTTT. It translates to CASSLSPIYRVGQPQHF.

In this sample, this clone turned up a few times. J is TRBJ1-1 and V is TRBV11-3; D perhaps matches TRBD1 (6 bases). Germline lookup yields CDR1 SGHNT and CDR2 YENEEA. Trimming pared 1 base from V and 4 bases from J, leaving 10 bases between. This CDR3 region has 14 residues. CDR3 residues: CASSLGGGLTEAFF. In DNA, the CDR3 is TGTGCCAGCAGCTTAGGCGGGGGGCTCACTGAAGCTTTCTTT.

This chain links TRBV7-9 with TRBJ2-7; a weak D match, TRBD1 (5 bases). The ends were cut back, 8 bases at V and 5 bases at J, with 16 bases in the middle. In germline, CDR1 is SEHNR, CDR2 FQNEAQ (reference sequence). The CDR3 has 13 residues. CDR3 DNA: TGTGCCAGCGCCTTTCAGGGCCCCAACGAGCAGTACTTC. It codes for CASAFQGPNEQYF.

V and J are TRBV7-3 and TRBJ2-1; D might be TRBD2 (6 bases). Deletions cut 5 bases from V and 12 bases from J, with 26 bases between. Germline V gene data show CDR1 as SGHTA and CDR2 as FQGTGA. The CDR3 runs 16 residues. CDR3 region: CASSPPGGEAFRGQFF. DNA of the CDR3: TGTGCCAGCAGCCCCCCCGGAGGGGAGGCGTTTAGGGGGCAGTTCTTC. The whole variable domain, remainder taken from reference TRBV7-3 and TRBJ2-1, is GAGVSQTPSNKVTEKGKYVELRCDPISGHTALYWYRQSLGQGPEFLIYFQGTGAADDSGLPNDRFFAVRPEGSVSTLKIQRTERGDSAVYLCASSPPGGEAFRGQFFGPGTRLTVL.

The J gene is TRBJ1-2, the V gene TRBV19; possible D gene TRBD1, 5 bases. The V and J ends lost 4 bases and 4 bases respectively, with 7 bases between them. Germline assignment: CDR1 LNHDA and CDR2 SQIVND (reference sequence). The CDR3 covers 12 residues. The CDR3 DNA is TGTGCCAGTAGTACCCAGGGCTATGGCTACACCTTC. Translated: CASSTQGYGYTF.

The chain carries TRBV6-1 and TRBJ1-2; 10 bases are a match to TRBD1. The CDR3 spans 14 residues. Germline V gene data show CDR1 as MNHNS and CDR2 as SASEGT. Trimming took 1 base from V and 8 from J; bases not matched to a gene: 4. CDR3 in DNA: TGTGCCAGCAGTGAAGTGCCGGGACAGGGGGGCTACACCTTC. Protein product: CASSEVPGQGGYTF.

The V call is TRBV28, the J call TRBJ2-1, with 9 bases lining up with TRBD2. The germline gives CDR1 MDHEN, CDR2 SYDVKM. The CDR3 runs 16 residues. With V trimmed by 5 bases and J by 5 bases, 10 bases remained unmatched. CDR3 protein: CASSDLAGRANNEQFF. CDR3 DNA sequence: TGTGCCAGCAGTGACCTAGCGGGAAGAGCGAACAATGAGCAGTTCTTC.

The chain uses TRBV9 and TRBJ2-1; 12 nucleotides match TRBD2. This CDR3 is built from 14 residues. Germline trimming cut 4 bases from V and 16 bases from J; bases unmatched to any gene: 12. Germline V CDR1 and CDR2: SGDLS, YYNGEE. This CDR3 reads CASSPGLAGRPAFF. CDR3 nucleotide sequence: TGTGCCAGCAGCCCCGGACTAGCGGGGAGGCCCGCCTTCTTC. The variable domain in full, completed from reference TRBV9 and TRBJ2-1, reads DSGVTQTPKHLITATGQRVTLRCSPRSGDLSVYWYQQSLDQGLQFLIQYYNGEERAKGNILERFSAQQFPDLHSELNLSSLELGDSALYFCASSPGLAGRPAFFGPGTRLTVL.

The chain couples TRBV18 to TRBJ2-1; the D is unclear. Trimming cost V 1 base and J 7 bases, with 5 bases left between them. The CDR3 is 12 amino acids. Germline CDR1 KGHSH, CDR2 LQKENI. For the CDR3, the DNA is TGTGCCAGCTCACCACTGCGGAATGAGCAGTTCTTC. This translates into CASSPLRNEQFF.

The CDR3 reads CASSYGGGAVNYGYTF. As DNA, the CDR3 is TGTGCCAGCAGTTACGGAGGGGGCGCAGTCAACTATGGCTACACCTTC. The rearrangement joins TRBV6-5 to TRBJ1-2, with 7 nucleotides matching TRBD1. CDR3 length: 16 amino acids. CDR1 MNHEY and CDR2 SVGAGI come from the germline V gene. Trimming cost V 2 bases and J 2 bases; bases outside gene matches: 8.

This rearrangement joins TRBV18 to TRBJ2-5; D perhaps matches TRBD1 (6 bases). Germline-derived CDR1 and CDR2 are KGHSH and LQKENI. V was clipped by 3 bases and J by 2 bases, with 13 bases between them. This CDR3 is built from 15 residues. The DNA of the CDR3 is TGTGCCAGCTCACCTTTTGGACAGCCTCAAGAGACCCAGTACTTC. It translates to CASSPFGQPQETQYF.

The genes are TRBV18 and TRBJ2-5, with a possible D match to TRBD1 (6 bases). Germline V lookup: CDR1 KGHSH, CDR2 LQKENI. The CDR3 covers 15 residues. V lost 3 bases, J lost 5 bases, and 16 bases lay in between. CDR3 nucleotides: TGTGCCAGCTCACCCACAGGGTATCAAGGGGAGACCCAGTACTTC. It codes for CASSPTGYQGETQYF.

The chain couples TRBV6-6 to TRBJ1-3; no clear D gene. Germline assignment: CDR1 MNHNY and CDR2 SVGAGI (reference sequence). V was trimmed by 8 bases and J by 0 bases, leaving 11 bases between them. This CDR3 is built from 14 residues. The CDR3 loop reads CASCDASSGNTIYF. CDR3 DNA: TGTGCCAGCTGCGACGCAAGCTCTGGAAACACCATATATTTT.

The CDR3 DNA follows: TGTGCCAGCAGCTTCGAGGGTCGGGGGGACGAGCAGTACTTC. Protein sequence: CASSFEGRGDEQYF. The chain recombines TRBV7-9 with TRBJ2-7; 7 nucleotides align to TRBD2. The germline V gene has CDR1 SEHNR and CDR2 FQNEAQ (reference sequence). V was pared by 3 bases and J by 5 bases, with 7 bases of the junction left unmatched. The CDR3 is made up of 14 amino acids.

V usage is TRBV7-9 and J usage is TRBJ2-1; D remains unclear. Deletions cut 3 bases from V and 4 bases from J, with 7 bases between. CDR3 length equals 13 residues. The germline gives CDR1 SEHNR, CDR2 FQNEAQ (reference sequence). Written as DNA, the CDR3 is TGTGCCAGCAGCTTCGGCACTTACAATGAGCAGTTCTTC. Amino acid sequence: CASSFGTYNEQFF.

V and J are TRBV18 and TRBJ1-4, with 8 bases that match TRBD1. Per the germline V gene, CDR1 is KGHSH and CDR2 is LQKENI. The CDR3 loop spans 14 amino acids. The V gene end was trimmed by 3 bases and the J gene end by 8 bases; junction bases not matched to a gene: 5. The DNA for the CDR3 is TGTGCCAGCTCACCCGGGACAGGCTGGGAAAAACTGTTTTTT. Protein: CASSPGTGWEKLFF.

The chain joins TRBV12-5 to TRBJ2-3, with 7 bases lining up with TRBD2. V shed 1 base, J shed 8 bases, and the junction held 3 bases outside the gene matches. The CDR3 has 13 amino acids. The germline gives CDR1 LGHNT, CDR2 FRNRAP. The CDR3 DNA sequence: TGTGCTAGTGGTTTGGGACTAGCCAGTACGCAGTATTTT. Residues: CASGLGLASTQYF.

This chain joins TRBV27 and TRBJ2-4; no definite D call. The length of the CDR3 is 16 residues. Germline V gene data show CDR1 as MNHEY and CDR2 as SMNVEV (reference sequence). V was trimmed by 7 bases and J by 2 bases, leaving 18 bases between them. CDR3 residues: CASKETTVSTKNIQYF. The CDR3 DNA follows: TGTGCCAGCAAAGAAACCACCGTCTCTACCAAAAACATTCAGTACTTC.

The chain uses TRBV19 and TRBJ2-3, with TRBD2 identical over 7 bases. CDR3 length: 16 residues. V gave up 3 bases and J gave up 4 bases; unmatched junction bases: 10. From germline, CDR1 is LNHDA and CDR2 SQIVND (reference sequence). The CDR3: CASSILAAPGADTQYF. The CDR3 DNA is TGTGCCAGTAGTATTCTAGCGGCTCCGGGCGCAGATACGCAGTATTTT.

The rearrangement uses TRBV6-5 and TRBJ1-2; D is unclear. CDR3 length: 16 amino acids. V lost 4 bases, J lost 0 bases, and 15 bases lay in between. In germline, CDR1 is MNHEY, CDR2 SVGAGI. CDR3 region: CASSLHNVQANYGYTF. As DNA, the CDR3 is TGTGCCAGCAGTTTGCATAACGTTCAAGCTAACTATGGCTACACCTTC.

The chain is built from TRBV2 and TRBJ2-7; TRBD2 aligns across 8 bases. V was pared by 4 bases and J by 1 base, with 15 bases of the junction left unmatched. The CDR3 runs 18 residues. Germline CDR1 and CDR2: SNHLY and FYNNEI. The CDR3 sequence is CASSGGVGLAGQSYEQYF. CDR3 DNA: TGTGCCAGCAGTGGGGGCGTAGGGCTAGCGGGCCAATCCTACGAGCAGTACTTC.

The CDR3 sequence: CAWSVGGSWNSPLHF. For the CDR3, the DNA is TGTGCCTGGAGTGTGGGGGGTTCTTGGAATTCACCCCTCCACTTT. The chain carries TRBV30 and TRBJ1-6, with D possibly matching TRBD1 (5 bases). Germline lookup yields CDR1 GTSNPN and CDR2 SVGIG (reference sequence). Deletions cut 0 bases from V and 7 bases from J, with 13 bases between. The CDR3 is 15 amino acids.

V usage is TRBV5-4 and J usage is TRBJ1-6, with D possibly matching TRBD1 (5 bases). The length of the CDR3 is 14 residues. Trimming stripped 4 bases from V and 13 bases from J, with 18 bases between. Germline loops: CDR1 SGHNT, CDR2 YYREEE (reference sequence). The CDR3 protein is CASSPPGPRQPLHF. In DNA, the CDR3 is TGTGCCAGCAGCCCCCCGGGGCCCAGACAGCCCCTCCACTTT.